Below are 25 T cell receptor beta chains sequenced from a single sample in a study of glioma-infiltrating T cells after dendritic cell vaccination. Sequenced by immunoSEQ multiplex PCR; TCRdb stores in-frame clones only, minus some. The sample consists of about 95,000 clones, approximately 81% of them appearing once. Specimen: blood, collected before dendritic cell vaccination. The receptors stem from a human donor with glioblastoma.

CDR3 loop: CASRATGVTTYEQYF. In nucleotides, the CDR3 is TGTGCCAGCAGAGCCACAGGGGTTACAACCTACGAGCAGTACTTC. The J gene is TRBJ2-7, the V gene TRBV5-4; 7 bases agree with TRBD1. CDR1 and CDR2 from the germline V gene are SGHNT and YYREEE (reference sequence). The CDR3 extends over 15 amino acids. The ends lost 5 bases at V and 2 bases at J; junction bases unmatched: 10.

The genes are TRBV30 and TRBJ2-5; 10 nucleotides match TRBD2. The CDR3 loop spans 14 amino acids. In germline, CDR1 is GTSNPN, CDR2 SVGIG (reference sequence). The V and J ends lost 2 bases and 4 bases, in that order; junction bases with no gene match: 4. Written as DNA, the CDR3 is TGTGCCTGGAGTCGGGAGCGGGGGGGAGAGACCCAGTACTTC. Amino acids: CAWSRERGGETQYF.

The V gene is TRBV28, the J gene TRBJ2-4, with 8 bases fitting TRBD1. J lost 4 bases, V lost 5 bases, and 4 bases had no gene match. Looked up from germline, CDR1 is MDHEN and CDR2 is SYDVKM. The CDR3 extends over 14 amino acids. The CDR3 region has the DNA TGTGCCAGCAGTACACGGGACAGGAAAAACATTCAGTACTTC. Amino acids: CASSTRDRKNIQYF.

The chain uses TRBV7-6 and TRBJ2-1; 8 bases are shared with TRBD2. This CDR3 spans 17 amino acids. CDR1 SGHVS and CDR2 FNYEAQ come from the germline V gene. V trimming: 4 bases; J trimming: 5 bases; junction bases outside the gene matches: 13. The CDR3 loop reads CASSSDVREGLDNEQFF. CDR3 nucleotides: TGTGCCAGCAGCTCCGATGTACGGGAGGGTCTTGACAATGAGCAGTTCTTC.

V gene TRBV6-1 combines with J gene TRBJ1-5; 9 nucleotides align to TRBD1. The CDR3 runs to 15 residues. V dropped 1 base and J dropped 7; count of bases not matched to a gene: 5. Germline V gene data show CDR1 as MNHNS and CDR2 as SASEGT. The CDR3 DNA follows: TGTGCCAGCAGTGAAGGGGACAGGGATCGCCAGCCCCAGCATTTT. Amino acids: CASSEGDRDRQPQHF.

V and J are TRBV5-6 and TRBJ1-1, with TRBD1 as a possible D gene (6 bases). This CDR3 spans 16 amino acids. V lost 0 bases, J lost 3 bases, and 15 bases lay in between. Germline lookup yields CDR1 SGHDT and CDR2 YYEEEE. This CDR3 is CASSLVSGGRHTEAFF. CDR3 in DNA: TGTGCCAGCAGCTTGGTTAGCGGGGGCCGACACACTGAAGCTTTCTTT. Complete variable domain (other parts from reference TRBV5-6 and TRBJ1-1): DAGVTQSPTHLIKTRGQQVTLRCSPKSGHDTVSWYQQALGQGPQFIFQYYEEEERQRGNFPDRFSGHQFPNYSSELNVNALLLGDSALYLCASSLVSGGRHTEAFFGQGTRLTVV.

The V gene is TRBV6-4, the J gene TRBJ2-5; 9 positions agree with TRBD2. Germline lookup yields CDR1 MRHNA and CDR2 SNTAGT. The CDR3 loop spans 16 amino acids. V trimming: 0 bases; J trimming: 7 bases; junction bases outside the gene matches: 9. Written as DNA, the CDR3 is TGTGCCAGCAGTGACTCGAGGATAGCGGGAGCTGTGACCCAGTACTTC. This sequence encodes CASSDSRIAGAVTQYF.

The sample holds one count of this clone. The gene calls are TRBV6-6 and TRBJ1-2, with D possibly being TRBD1 (6 bases). With 6 bases removed from V and 3 bases from J, the gap between germline ends came to 14 bases. The CDR3 runs to 14 residues. Germline V gene lookup returns CDR1 MNHNY and CDR2 SVGAGI (reference sequence). CDR3 amino acids: CASSFSTGYYGYTF. The CDR3 region has the DNA TGTGCCAGCAGCTTTTCGACAGGCTACTATGGCTACACCTTC.

This clone was found once. The chain employs TRBV14 and TRBJ2-2, with D possibly being TRBD2 (6 bases). CDR1 and CDR2 from the germline V gene are SGHDN and FVKESK. V was trimmed by 4 bases and J by 6 bases, leaving 24 bases between them. This CDR3 is 18 amino acids long. In nucleotides, the CDR3 is TGTGCCAGCAGCCCCCGGGAGCTGGGCGGGGATTTCGCCGGGGAGCTGTTTTTT. It yields the protein CASSPRELGGDFAGELFF.

V and J are TRBV6-1 and TRBJ2-4, with TRBD1 as a possible D gene (5 bases). CDR1 is MNHNS, CDR2 SASEGT, per germline. The CDR3 totals 13 residues. Trimming removed 2 bases at V and 8 bases at J, with 10 bases between. The CDR3 protein is CASSETQGHIQYF. The CDR3 coding sequence is TGTGCCAGCAGTGAAACCCAGGGCCACATTCAGTACTTC.

J is TRBJ2-1 and V is TRBV25-1; the D gene is possibly TRBD1 (6 bases). Germline-derived CDR1 and CDR2 are MGHDK and SYGVNS. This CDR3 is built from 16 residues. The V end was cut by 3 bases, the J end by 7 bases, with 19 bases between. CDR3 loop: CASSDIGVRGWNEQFF. CDR3 bases: TGTGCCAGCAGTGATATCGGTGTCAGGGGATGGAATGAGCAGTTCTTC.

V and J are TRBV19 and TRBJ2-4; TRBD1 aligns across 7 bases. The CDR3 consists of 15 residues. V shed 5 bases and J 1 base; nucleotides not matched to a gene: 5. CDR1 and CDR2 from the germline V gene are LNHDA and SQIVND (reference sequence). Here the CDR3 reads CASSPTGAAKNIQYF. CDR3 bases: TGTGCCAGTAGTCCCACAGGGGCGGCCAAAAACATTCAGTACTTC. Combining the CDR3 with reference TRBV19 and TRBJ2-4 gives the whole variable domain DGGITQSPKYLFRKEGQNVTLSCEQNLNHDAMYWYRQDPGQGLRLIYYSQIVNDFQKGDIAEGYSVSREKKESFPLTVTSAQKNPTAFYLCASSPTGAAKNIQYFGAGTRLSVL.

J is TRBJ2-2 and V is TRBV5-1, with D perhaps TRBD2 (6 bases). This CDR3 has 14 amino acids. The V end lost 0 bases, the J end lost 4 bases, and 7 bases lay between the germline ends. CDR1 and CDR2 (germline): SGHRS, YFSETQ. DNA for the CDR3: TGCGCCAGCAGCTTGGTGGGGGGCACCGGGGAGCTGTTTTTT. The encoded protein is CASSLVGGTGELFF.

The J gene is TRBJ2-5, the V gene TRBV27; TRBD2 agrees at 12 bases. J lost 6 bases, V lost 5 bases, and 10 bases had no gene match. Germline CDR1 is MNHEY and CDR2 is SMNVEV (reference sequence). The CDR3 is 16 amino acids. This chain's CDR3 is CASSDYLAGGPKTQYF. CDR3 DNA sequence: TGTGCCAGCAGTGATTACCTAGCGGGGGGGCCCAAGACCCAGTACTTC.

This chain connects TRBV16 to TRBJ2-7, with D possibly matching TRBD1 (5 bases). V shed 0 bases and J shed 0 bases, with 12 bases lying between them. This CDR3 has 16 residues. Germline V lookup: CDR1 KGHSY, CDR2 FQNENV. For the CDR3, the DNA is TGTGCCAGCAGCCAATCAATTGGGGCCTACTCCTACGAGCAGTACTTC. Translated: CASSQSIGAYSYEQYF.

The chain has TRBV6-6 and TRBJ2-2, with D perhaps matching TRBD2 (5 bases). V lost 2 bases, J lost 0 bases, and 10 bases lay in between. Germline CDR1 MNHNY, CDR2 SVGAGI (reference sequence). This CDR3 comprises 16 residues. In nucleotides, the CDR3 is TGTGCCAGCAGTTACAGTCGAGCGGCGAACACCGGGGAGCTGTTTTTT. This codes for CASSYSRAANTGELFF.

V is TRBV27 and J is TRBJ2-7; D call uncertain. From germline, CDR1 is MNHEY and CDR2 SMNVEV (reference sequence). V was cut by 5 bases and J by 1 base, with 9 bases left in between. There are 13 residues in the CDR3. This CDR3 reads CASSPLLSYEQYF. The CDR3 DNA reads TGTGCCAGCAGTCCCCTATTGTCCTACGAGCAGTACTTC.

The chain is built from TRBV5-1 and TRBJ2-1; 10 nucleotides line up with TRBD2. This CDR3 spans 15 amino acids. CDR1 SGHRS and CDR2 YFSETQ come from the germline V gene. With V trimmed by 2 bases and J by 7 bases, 6 bases remained unmatched. This chain's CDR3 is CASSFQLAGLNEQFF. The CDR3 region has the DNA TGCGCCAGCAGCTTCCAACTAGCGGGGTTAAATGAGCAGTTCTTC. The full variable domain, its missing parts supplied by reference TRBV5-1 and TRBJ2-1, is KAGVTQTPRYLIKTRGQQVTLSCSPISGHRSVSWYQQTPGQGLQFLFEYFSETQRNKGNFPGRFSGRQFSNSRSEMNVSTLELGDSALYLCASSFQLAGLNEQFFGPGTRLTVL.

The J gene is TRBJ1-6, the V gene TRBV5-6, with 9 bases aligning to TRBD1. The CDR3 contains 15 residues. Germline CDR1 SGHDT, CDR2 YYEEEE. After removal of 0 bases from V and 9 bases from J, the junction contained 4 bases not matched to a gene. CDR3 DNA sequence: TGTGCCAGCAGCTTGGGGGACAGGGCTGGTTCACCCCTCCACTTT. Translation: CASSLGDRAGSPLHF.

This clone was seen at least ten times. This CDR3 is CASSGYRGLNYGYTF. The CDR3 DNA follows: TGTGCCAGCAGTGGATACAGGGGACTTAACTATGGCTACACCTTC. The rearrangement joins TRBV6-1 to TRBJ1-2, with 7 nucleotides matching TRBD1. Trimming cost V 4 bases and J 1 base; bases outside gene matches: 6. Germline loops: CDR1 MNHNS, CDR2 SASEGT. This CDR3 is built from 15 residues.

The rearrangement joins TRBV5-1 to TRBJ2-7, with D possibly TRBD1 on 6 matching bases. Per germline, CDR1 SGHRS and CDR2 YFSETQ. With 6 bases removed from V and 0 bases from J, the gap between germline ends came to 13 bases. The CDR3 runs 14 residues. CDR3 DNA sequence: TGCGCCAGCACCACGGACAGCAGCTCCTACGAGCAGTACTTC. This encodes CASTTDSSSYEQYF.

This clone was detected a few times. CDR3 sequence: CASSERAGAGADTQYF. As DNA, the CDR3 is TGTGCCAGCAGTGAACGGGCGGGAGCCGGTGCAGATACGCAGTATTTT. The genes are TRBV6-1 and TRBJ2-3; 7 bases are shared with TRBD2. The CDR3 runs 16 residues. CDR1 and CDR2 (germline): MNHNS, SASEGT. The ends lost 2 bases at V and 4 bases at J; junction bases unmatched: 9.

The V gene is TRBV5-1, the J gene TRBJ2-7; a weak D match, TRBD1 (5 bases). The CDR3 length is 13 residues. Trimming took 2 bases from V and 3 from J, leaving 9 bases between them. Germline values: CDR1 SGHRS, CDR2 YFSETQ. The CDR3 DNA reads TGCGCCAGCAGCTTCCAGGGCGGCTACGAGCAGTACTTC. It codes for CASSFQGGYEQYF.

The rearrangement links TRBV27 to TRBJ2-2; D may be TRBD2 (7 bases). CDR3 length: 15 residues. V was trimmed by 7 bases and J by 8 bases, leaving 20 bases between them. CDR1 is MNHEY and CDR2 is SMNVEV in the germline V gene (reference sequence). The DNA of the CDR3 is TGTGCCAGCACTGAAAGGGCGGGGGCTCGGGGGGAGCTGTTTTTT. Translating gives CASTERAGARGELFF.

The chain joins TRBV7-2 to TRBJ2-3; D remains unclear. V lost 3 bases, J lost 0 bases, and 7 bases lay in between. The CDR3 has 14 amino acids. Germline V lookup: CDR1 SGHTA, CDR2 FQGNSA. The CDR3 protein is CASSFPGSTDTQYF. The CDR3 nucleotides are TGTGCCAGCAGCTTCCCGGGTAGCACAGATACGCAGTATTTT.